The rows below give T cell receptor beta chains drawn from one sample of a study of control samples from healthy donors and cancer patients. The data were produced by immunoSEQ multiplex PCR, yet TCRdb's version contains in-frame clones alone and is incomplete. The sample consists of about 130,000 clones, roughly 94% of them appearing once. Sequenced material: PBMCs. The receptors were gathered from a man aged 60-69 years with colorectal cancer. Both conserved end residues are part of each CDR3. A D gene is named only where the DNA matches it firmly. Rows give clone size only sometimes, using once, few, many, or a class for an expanded clone.

J gene,clone size,D gene,V gene,CDR3 DNA,CDR3 protein
TRBJ1-2,-,TRBD1,TRBV4-1,TGCGCCAGCAGCCAAGGTACAGGGGGTTACTATGGCTACACCTTC,CASSQGTGGYYGYTF
TRBJ1-6,-,TRBD1,TRBV4-3,TGCGCCAGCAGCCAAGAGGTAGGGGGCAGCTCCTATAATTCACCCCTCCACTTT,CASSQEVGGSSYNSPLHF
TRBJ2-3,once,-,TRBV5-5,TGTGCCAGCAGTTCCTTACGGGTTATAGATACGCAGTATTTT,CASSSLRVIDTQYF
TRBJ1-4,-,-,TRBV5-1,TGCGCCAGCAGCCAGGAGGGGGAGGCTAATGAAAAACTGTTTTTT,CASSQEGEANEKLFF
TRBJ2-5,-,-,TRBV7-2,TGTGCCAGCAGCGCAACAGGGTTCCAAGAGACCCAGTACTTC,CASSATGFQETQYF
TRBJ2-3,-,-,TRBV6-5,TGTGCCAGCGAGGGGCCGGGGGCCTTGGATACGCAGTATTTT,CASEGPGALDTQYF
TRBJ1-1,-,-,TRBV4-2,TGTGCCAGCAGCCAAGAATGGCAGAACACTGAAGCTTTCTTT,CASSQEWQNTEAFF
TRBJ2-3,-,TRBD2,TRBV4-3,TGCGCCAGCAGCCAAGTTGGAAAGCGGGGAGGTGATACGCAGTATTTT,CASSQVGKRGGDTQYF
TRBJ2-1,-,-,TRBV6-5,TGTGCCAGCAGTCTAGGGGGGCCCACCTACAATGAGCAGTTCTTC,CASSLGGPTYNEQFF
TRBJ1-2,-,-,TRBV3-1/TRBV3-2,TGTGCCAGCAGCCAAGCCATCCCGAGGTCGGGGGGTGTTAGCGGCTACACCTTC,CASSQAIPRSGGVSGYTF
TRBJ2-3,-,TRBD1,TRBV24-1,TGTGCCACCAGTGATTTGCTACAGGGGGAAACGCAGTATTTT,CATSDLLQGETQYF
TRBJ1-1,-,TRBD1,TRBV11-2,TGTGCCAGCAGCATACAGGGGGTGGGCACTGAAGCTTTCTTT,CASSIQGVGTEAFF
TRBJ2-7,-,TRBD2,TRBV5-4,TGTGCCAGCAGCTTGCAGAATAGCGGGGGGCTCTACGAGCAGTACTTC,CASSLQNSGGLYEQYF
TRBJ2-6,once,-,TRBV5-4,TGTGCCAGCAGCTTGGTGCAGGCCTCTGGGGCCAACGTCCTGACTTTC,CASSLVQASGANVLTF
TRBJ2-3,-,TRBD2,TRBV5-5,TGTGCCAGCAGCGTTGGACTAGCGGGGGGAAGCACAGATACGCAGTATTTT,CASSVGLAGGSTDTQYF
TRBJ1-6,-,TRBD1,TRBV3-1/TRBV3-2,TGTGCCAGCAGCCGACAGGGGAATAATTCACCCCTCCACTTT,CASSRQGNNSPLHF
TRBJ2-7,once,TRBD1,TRBV6-1,TGTGCCAGCAGTGGACAGGGGGCACTGCGTCAGACCAGAGCCTACGAGCAGTACTTC,CASSGQGALRQTRAYEQYF
TRBJ2-7,-,TRBD2,TRBV28,TGTGCCAGCAGTTTAGGGAGCGGGACTAGCGGTTACGAGCAGTACTTC,CASSLGSGTSGYEQYF
TRBJ1-2,-,-,TRBV21-1,TGTGCCAGCAGCAAAGTGGGATGCGAGAGGGGGGGGTATGGCTACACCTTC,CASSKVGCERGGYGYTF
TRBJ2-5,-,TRBD2,TRBV4-1,TGCGCCAGCAGCCAACCCCGACTAGCGGGGGGGCTGGAGACCCAGTACTTC,CASSQPRLAGGLETQYF
TRBJ2-2,-,-,TRBV4-3,TGCGCCAGCAGCCAAGACAGGGGAAGCACCGGGGAGCTGTTTTTT,CASSQDRGSTGELFF
TRBJ1-1,-,-,TRBV12-3/TRBV12-4,TGTGCCAGCAGTCTCCACCAGGGGGAAGCTTTCTTT,CASSLHQGEAFF
TRBJ1-2,-,-,TRBV14,TGTGCCAGCAGCTCCAGGGTAACGGGGGGCTACACCTTC,CASSSRVTGGYTF
TRBJ2-3,-,-,TRBV6-6,TGTGCCAGCAGTCCCGAGGGAGATACGCAGTATTTT,CASSPEGDTQYF
TRBJ1-2,-,-,TRBV21-1,TGTGCCAGCAGCATAAAGGGACAGCAAACTAACTATGGCTACACCTTC,CASSIKGQQTNYGYTF
TRBJ1-6,once,-,TRBV7-9,TGTGCCAGCAGCCTCTCCGTGGCTGGTTCACCCCTCCACTTT,CASSLSVAGSPLHF
TRBJ2-7,once,-,TRBV7-9,TGTGCCAGCAGCCCCCTCACCCACGAGCAGTACTTC,CASSPLTHEQYF
TRBJ1-2,-,TRBD1,TRBV5-1,TGCGCCAGCAGCGAACAGGGGCTGGGAACGTCTGGCTACACCTTC,CASSEQGLGTSGYTF
TRBJ2-2,-,-,TRBV12-2,TGTGCAAGTCGCTTAAGGGGCACCCCAGGCGGGGAGCTGTTTTTT,CASRLRGTPGGELFF
TRBJ2-5,-,-,TRBV30,TGTGCCTGGAGCGGGGGTGGTGAGACCCAGTACTTC,CAWSGGGETQYF
TRBJ2-2,-,-,TRBV18,TGTGCCAGCTCACCAAGAGGGCTGGGCACCGGGGAGCTGTTTTTT,CASSPRGLGTGELFF
TRBJ1-4,-,-,TRBV30,TGTGCCTGGACTCAAAGGCACTCCCACACAGGGTATGGGGAAAAACTGTTTTTT,CAWTQRHSHTGYGEKLFF
TRBJ1-2,-,-,TRBV9,TGTGCCAGCAGAAACGGGACCGTAGCGGGCTACACCTTC,CASRNGTVAGYTF
TRBJ2-3,once,TRBD2,TRBV6-5,TGTGCCAGCAGTTATCTGACTAGCGGGGGCACAGATACGCAGTATTTT,CASSYLTSGGTDTQYF
TRBJ1-2,-,TRBD1,TRBV6-5,TGTGCCAGCAGTTTCCGACAGGGGTATGGCTACACCTTC,CASSFRQGYGYTF
TRBJ1-4,-,-,TRBV7-9,TGTGCCAGCAGCTTAGGGACGGATAGGGCTAATGAAAAACTGTTTTTT,CASSLGTDRANEKLFF
TRBJ1-3,-,-,TRBV27,TGTGCCAGCAGAGACAGCTCTGGAAACACCATATATTTT,CASRDSSGNTIYF
TRBJ2-7,-,TRBD1,TRBV6-2/TRBV6-3,TGTGCCAGCAGCCCTCGTCCCCGGGACAGGGTTCCATTCTCCTACGAGCAGTACTTC,CASSPRPRDRVPFSYEQYF
TRBJ1-5,few,-,TRBV6-1,TGTGCCAGCAGTGACTTTTTTGTTGGGGACGGTAGGAGCAATCAGCCCCAGCATTTT,CASSDFFVGDGRSNQPQHF
TRBJ1-5,-,-,TRBV19,TGTGCCAGTAGTATAAAGGCAGGGGGCAATCAGCCCCAGCATTTT,CASSIKAGGNQPQHF
TRBJ2-5,once,-,TRBV19,TGTGCCAGTAGTATAGACAGGGAAAAGACCCAGTACTTC,CASSIDREKTQYF
TRBJ2-2,-,TRBD1,TRBV7-7,TGTGCCAGCAGTCCTCGGACAGGTCCGAACACCGGGGAGCTGTTTTTT,CASSPRTGPNTGELFF
TRBJ2-7,-,-,TRBV18,TGTGCCAGCTCACCATCCTCCGGCGAGCAGTACTTC,CASSPSSGEQYF
TRBJ1-2,-,-,TRBV19,TGTGCCAGTAGTATCGGGGGAGGGGTCGATGGCTACACCTTC,CASSIGGGVDGYTF
TRBJ2-5,-,-,TRBV29-1,TGCAGCGCCAAACAAGAGACCCAGTACTTC,CSAKQETQYF
TRBJ2-7,-,TRBD2,TRBV3-1/TRBV3-2,TGTGCCAGCAGCCAAGCATGGGAGGGGGAGCAGTACTTC,CASSQAWEGEQYF
TRBJ2-5,-,-,TRBV3-1/TRBV3-2,TGTGCCAGCAGCCCTCTTCAGGAGACCCAGTACTTC,CASSPLQETQYF
TRBJ1-2,-,-,TRBV7-9,TGTGCCAGCAGCTCGCTCTATGGCTACACCTTC,CASSSLYGYTF
TRBJ1-2,once,-,TRBV5-8,TGTGCCAGCAGCTCCTGGGACCAGTGGTATGGCTACACCTTC,CASSSWDQWYGYTF